Included here is one T cell receptor beta chain sequence, with context. As yet, its antigen is unknown. This specimen comes from a study of early T cells in non-severe SARS-CoV-2 infection. Whole-study context: Chains from this unsorted whole-blood bulk RNA could not be paired.

As part of library construction, unique molecular identifiers were attached to individual cDNA molecules. TCRdb reprocessed the 5' RACE reads with MiXCR, giving one entry per CDR3 protein. Of approximately 100,000 distinct CDR3 sequences in the sample, roughly 11% were seen once. General study points: VDJdb matching, biased toward anti-spike CD8 responses, missed private and CD4 specificities.

V lost 4 bases, J lost 3 bases, and 25 bases lay in between. The germline gives CDR1 SQVTM, CDR2 ANQGSEA. The CDR3 extends over 18 amino acids. This chain links TRBV29-1 with TRBJ2-1, with a possible D match to TRBD1 (6 bases). The receptor comes from an adult who was a healthcare worker with PCR-confirmed SARS-CoV-2 infection or an uninfected control (not recorded which). The sequenced sample consisted of whole blood. The CDR3 bases are TGCAGCGTTGTTCGGACAGTACACGTCCCCTCTCGCTACAATGAGCAGTTCTTC. It encodes CSVVRTVHVPSRYNEQFF.